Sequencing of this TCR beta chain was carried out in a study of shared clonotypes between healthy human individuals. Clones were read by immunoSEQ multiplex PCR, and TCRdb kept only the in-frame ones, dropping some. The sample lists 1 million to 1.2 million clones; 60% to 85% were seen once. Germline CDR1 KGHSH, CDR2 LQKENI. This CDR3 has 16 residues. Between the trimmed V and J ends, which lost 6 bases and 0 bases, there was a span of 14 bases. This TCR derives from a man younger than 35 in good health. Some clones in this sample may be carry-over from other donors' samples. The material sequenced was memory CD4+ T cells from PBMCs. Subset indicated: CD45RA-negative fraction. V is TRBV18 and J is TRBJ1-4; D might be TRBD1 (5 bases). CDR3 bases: TGTGCCAGCTCGCTCGGGACGGCTACAACTAATGAAAAACTGTTTTTT. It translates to CASSLGTATTNEKLFF.